One and the same sample provided the 6 T cell receptor beta chains below, sequenced in a study of regulatory T cells in long-lasting Graves disease. The time point here: persistent/refractory GD, antithyroid drugs over 5 years with positive TRAb. TCR sequences were obtained from RNA taken from PBMCs. For TCR beta, libraries came from iRepertoire HTBI primers and Arm-PCR of CDR3 regions. TCRdb redid the calling of the multiplex PCR reads with MiXCR, one entry per CDR3 protein. The table includes 700,000 or so distinct CDR3 sequences, around 30% detected once. The sample was peripheral blood mononuclear cells (PBMCs), taken when the disease was refractory, from a patient treated with antithyroid drugs. The receptors here all came from a female donor with Graves disease.

This clonotype has at least ten counts. The chain joins TRBV3-1 to TRBJ1-4; D may be TRBD1 (6 bases). V shed 4 bases and J shed 5 bases, with 8 bases lying between them. Germline loops: CDR1 LGHDT, CDR2 YNNKEL (reference sequence). The CDR3 is 13 amino acids. The CDR3 sequence: CASSRRGNEKLFF. CDR3 bases: TGTGCCAGCAGCCGCAGGGGCAATGAAAAACTGTTTTTT.

This clonotype turned up a few times. The rearrangement joins TRBV7-2 to TRBJ1-4; D is unresolved. CDR1 and CDR2 from the germline V gene are SGHTA and FQGNSA. V gave up 4 bases and J gave up 0 bases, with 18 bases separating them. CDR3 length equals 18 residues. CDR3 amino acids: CASSSVRTDLTTNEKLFF. The CDR3 DNA is TGTGCCAGCAGCTCAGTTCGGACGGATCTTACAACTAATGAAAAACTGTTTTTT.

The J gene is TRBJ1-2, the V gene TRBV19; D is perhaps TRBD1 (6 bases). The V gene's germline CDR1 is LNHDA and CDR2 SQIVND (reference sequence). V was clipped by 6 bases and J by 8 bases, with 19 bases between them. The CDR3 is 14 residues long. The DNA for the CDR3 is TGTGCCAGTAGCGAGGCAACAGGGAGGAGAGGCTACACCTTC. This sequence encodes CASSEATGRRGYTF.

The chain couples TRBV6-9 to TRBJ2-5; D not resolved. In germline, CDR1 is MNHGY, CDR2 SVAAGI. The V end was cut by 3 bases, the J end by 1 base, with 12 bases between. CDR3 length: 15 amino acids. CDR3 nucleotides: TGTGCCAGCAGTTACCATTCGGCCCTCCAAGAGACCCAGTACTTC. Translated: CASSYHSALQETQYF.

The V gene is TRBV5-1, the J gene TRBJ1-4; the D is unclear. V gave up 5 bases and J gave up 8 bases, with 16 bases separating them. The CDR3 has 14 amino acids. Germline loops: CDR1 SGHRS, CDR2 YFSETQ. For the CDR3, the DNA is TGCGCCAGCAGTTGGGCCGGAGGAAACGAAAAACTGTTTTTT. Its translation is CASSWAGGNEKLFF.

This clonotype was recorded a few times. The chain is built from TRBV7-2 and TRBJ2-4, with D possibly being TRBD2 (5 bases). In germline, CDR1 is SGHTA, CDR2 FQGNSA. V was shortened by 2 bases and J by 6 bases, with 17 bases between the two germline ends. The CDR3 consists of 16 residues. CDR3 bases: TGTGCCAGCAGCTTAAGAGCGGCGGGCCTCGGAAACATTCAGTACTTC. Protein product: CASSLRAAGLGNIQYF. The complete variable domain, with remaining parts taken from reference TRBV7-2 and TRBJ2-4, reads GAGVSQSPSNKVTEKGKDVELRCDPISGHTALYWYRQSLGQGLEFLIYFQGNSAPDKSGLPSDRFSAERTGGSVSTLTIQRTQQEDSAVYLCASSLRAAGLGNIQYFGAGTRLSVL.